The 19 T cell receptor beta chains below come from one sample, sequenced in a study of shared clonotypes between healthy human individuals. The repertoire was sequenced with immunoSEQ multiplex PCR; TCRdb's copy has only in-frame clones and lacks some. The repertoire holds some 500,000 clones, with almost 97% as singletons. The specimen sequenced was naive CD4+ T cells sorted from blood. As for subset: CD45RA+ positively selected. The receptors derive from a woman in her twenties or thirties in good health.

Only one count was recorded for this clone. The gene calls are TRBV5-4 and TRBJ2-7; D might be TRBD1 (6 bases). The CDR3 has 15 amino acids. Germline CDR1 is SGHNT and CDR2 is YYREEE (reference sequence). The V and J ends lost 4 bases and 3 bases respectively, with 17 bases between them. The CDR3, as DNA: TGTGCCAGCAGCACTCCACCGGGACATCTCTACGAGCAGTACTTC. This codes for CASSTPPGHLYEQYF.

The CDR3 coding sequence is TGTGCCAGCAGCTTTAGGACCCCGAGGCAGGGGGCGAATGGGGGCTACACCTTC. It codes for CASSFRTPRQGANGGYTF. The V gene is TRBV7-2, the J gene TRBJ1-2, with 8 bases lining up with TRBD1. This CDR3 contains 18 residues. Trimming removed 3 bases from V and 8 bases from J; junction bases left unmatched: 20. CDR1 is SGHTA, CDR2 FQGNSA, per germline. The full variable domain, completed using reference TRBV7-2 and TRBJ1-2, is GAGVSQSPSNKVTEKGKDVELRCDPISGHTALYWYRQSLGQGLEFLIYFQGNSAPDKSGLPSDRFSAERTGGSVSTLTIQRTQQEDSAVYLCASSFRTPRQGANGGYTFGSGTRLTVV.

The rearrangement uses TRBV7-2 and TRBJ1-3; 9 positions match TRBD1. Germline-derived CDR1 and CDR2 are SGHTA and FQGNSA. With 5 bases clipped from V and 4 bases from J, the junction kept 18 bases outside the gene matches. The CDR3 loop spans 19 amino acids. The CDR3 loop is CASSMRGFRDREWGNTIYF. The CDR3 DNA follows: TGTGCCAGCAGCATGCGGGGCTTCCGGGACAGGGAGTGGGGAAACACCATATATTTT.

Worth noting for this clone: A junction end diverges from the germline sequence, so it may reflect a read error. This chain connects TRBV9 to TRBJ1-1; tentative D call: TRBD1 (5 bases). Germline CDR1 SGDLS, CDR2 YYNGEE. CDR3 length equals 15 residues. CDR3 sequence: CASSGAGTQGNKLLF. The CDR3 DNA sequence: TGTGCCAGCAGCGGTGCCGGGACCCAGGGAAACAAGTTGCTCTTT.

The V gene is TRBV9, the J gene TRBJ1-1; 7 nucleotides align to TRBD1. Looked up from germline, CDR1 is SGDLS and CDR2 is YYNGEE. This CDR3 spans 13 amino acids. With V trimmed by 3 bases and J by 10 bases, 9 bases remained unmatched. CDR3 amino acids: CASSGGTALVAFF. The CDR3 bases are TGTGCCAGCAGCGGCGGGACAGCCTTGGTAGCTTTCTTT.

The chain is built from TRBV18 and TRBJ2-5; D uncertain. The CDR3 has 14 amino acids. Looked up from germline, CDR1 is KGHSH and CDR2 is LQKENI. With 2 bases removed from V and 4 bases from J, the gap between germline ends came to 11 bases. CDR3 protein: CASSPGEGRETQYF. The CDR3 DNA is TGTGCCAGCTCACCAGGGGAAGGTAGAGAGACCCAGTACTTC.

J is TRBJ2-3 and V is TRBV10-2; 11 bases line up with TRBD2. Germline values: CDR1 WSHSY, CDR2 SAAADI. The CDR3 contains 15 residues. Trimming took 3 bases from V and 2 from J; bases not matched to a gene: 1. DNA of the CDR3: TGCGCCAGCAGTGAACTAGCGGGAGACACAGATACGCAGTATTTT. Translated, it gives CASSELAGDTDTQYF.

V gene TRBV18 combines with J gene TRBJ1-3; unclear D gene. Germline CDR1 is KGHSH and CDR2 is LQKENI. CDR3 length equals 16 residues. Trimming shortened V by 3 bases and J by 2 bases, and 14 bases separated the two germline ends. CDR3: CASSPSRSEAGNTIYF. CDR3 DNA: TGTGCCAGCTCACCTTCCCGGTCTGAAGCTGGAAACACCATATATTTT.

This chain connects TRBV10-3 to TRBJ2-2; 8 bases match TRBD1. This CDR3 is 14 amino acids long. With V trimmed by 10 bases and J by 3 bases, 7 bases remained unmatched. Germline values: CDR1 ENHRY, CDR2 SYGVKD. The CDR3 sequence: CATRGQGDTGELFF. For the CDR3, the DNA is TGTGCCACCCGAGGACAGGGCGACACCGGGGAGCTGTTTTTT.

The V and J genes are TRBV6-5 and TRBJ1-1, with a tentative D call TRBD1 (6 bases). The CDR3 is 13 residues long. CDR1 MNHEY and CDR2 SVGAGI come from the germline V gene. V shed 7 bases and J shed 1 base, with 10 bases lying between them. In DNA form, the CDR3 reads TGTGCCAGCACCCTGACAGGGAACACTGAAGCTTTCTTT. Its translation: CASTLTGNTEAFF.

The genes are TRBV10-2 and TRBJ1-5, with 8 bases that match TRBD1. The CDR3 totals 14 residues. Per the germline V gene, CDR1 is WSHSY and CDR2 is SAAADI. V was pared by 8 bases and J by 2 bases, with 5 bases of the junction left unmatched. CDR3 sequence (DNA): TGCGCCAGCTCCGGACAGGGTCGCAATCAGCCCCAGCATTTT. It codes for CASSGQGRNQPQHF.

The CDR3 nucleotides read TGCGCCAGCAGCCAAGTGGGGCGGGAGCTCACAGATACGCAGTATTTT. Protein sequence: CASSQVGRELTDTQYF. The V gene is TRBV4-1, the J gene TRBJ2-3, with 7 bases that match TRBD2. J was trimmed by 2 bases and V by 1 base; bases with no gene match: 6. Germline V gives CDR1 MGHRA, CDR2 YSYEKL. The length of the CDR3 is 16 residues.

The gene calls are TRBV5-1 and TRBJ1-2, with a tentative D call TRBD1 (6 bases). Germline values: CDR1 SGHRS, CDR2 YFSETQ. With 4 bases removed from V and 8 bases from J, the gap between germline ends came to 18 bases. The CDR3 is made up of 14 amino acids. The CDR3 DNA sequence: TGCGCCAGCAGCGACCCGCCGGGGGCGCAGGGCTACACCTTC. Protein sequence: CASSDPPGAQGYTF.

The chain combines TRBV6-6 with TRBJ2-7; D unclear. V was trimmed by 0 bases and J by 5 bases, leaving 8 bases between them. CDR3 length equals 13 residues. Germline loops: CDR1 MNHNY, CDR2 SVGAGI (reference sequence). CDR3 coding DNA: TGTGCCAGCAGTTACTCACGGGCCCACGAGCAGTACTTC. This gives the protein CASSYSRAHEQYF.

The chain has TRBV5-1 and TRBJ2-5; TRBD2 aligns across 12 bases. Per the germline V gene, CDR1 is SGHRS and CDR2 is YFSETQ. CDR3 length: 16 amino acids. Trimming removed 2 bases from V and 0 bases from J; junction bases left unmatched: 2. This chain's CDR3 is CASSLGTSGYQETQYF. DNA of the CDR3: TGCGCCAGCAGCTTAGGGACTAGCGGGTACCAAGAGACCCAGTACTTC.

The genes are TRBV9 and TRBJ2-3; TRBD2 agrees at 8 bases. V trimming: 7 bases; J trimming: 4 bases; junction bases outside the gene matches: 8. Germline V gene data show CDR1 as SGDLS and CDR2 as YYNGEE. CDR3 length: 14 amino acids. The CDR3 loop reads CASGESGSADTQYF. Written as DNA, the CDR3 is TGTGCCAGCGGGGAGAGCGGGAGCGCAGATACGCAGTATTTT.

The J gene is TRBJ2-2, the V gene TRBV28, with D tentatively TRBD1 (6 bases). V shed 2 bases and J shed 1 base, with 14 bases lying between them. The germline gives CDR1 MDHEN, CDR2 SYDVKM. CDR3 length equals 17 residues. The CDR3 loop reads CASSLPILTGNTGELFF. The CDR3 nucleotides are TGTGCCAGCAGTTTACCAATTCTGACAGGGAACACCGGGGAGCTGTTTTTT. The variable domain in full, with the rest retrieved from reference TRBV28 and TRBJ2-2, is DVKVTQSSRYLVKRTGEKVFLECVQDMDHENMFWYRQDPGLGLRLIYFSYDVKMKEKGDIPEGYSVSREKKERFSLILESASTNQTSMYLCASSLPILTGNTGELFFGEGSRLTVL.

The rearrangement uses TRBV19 and TRBJ1-1; D is possibly TRBD1 (5 bases). This CDR3 spans 15 amino acids. Germline V gives CDR1 LNHDA, CDR2 SQIVND (reference sequence). Trimming took 4 bases from V and 0 from J, leaving 12 bases between them. CDR3 residues: CASSTYRSMNTEAFF. The CDR3 DNA reads TGTGCCAGTAGTACCTACAGGTCCATGAACACTGAAGCTTTCTTT.

This rearrangement joins TRBV13 to TRBJ1-1, with D maybe TRBD1 (5 bases). The CDR3 is 16 residues long. Germline loops: CDR1 PRHDT, CDR2 FYEKMQ (reference sequence). V lost 0 bases to trimming and J lost 0 bases, with 11 bases between them. CDR3 nucleotide sequence: TGTGCCAGCAGCTTAGGCCCGGGGCTGTTGAACACTGAAGCTTTCTTT. It translates to CASSLGPGLLNTEAFF.